The rows below give T cell receptor beta chains drawn from one sample of a study of T cell repertoires in cytomegalovirus infection. MiXCR, applied by TCRdb to the reads, yields one record per CDR3 protein. Here the sample spans some 680,000 distinct CDR3 sequences, approximately 40% being singletons. The sample taken for sequencing was PBMCs. These receptors were taken from a human donor in good health (CMV status not recorded). Some clones in this sample may be carry-over from other donors' samples. Both conserved end residues are part of each CDR3. Each record gives: V gene, D gene, J gene, clone size, CDR3 DNA, CDR3 protein. A D gene is named only where the DNA matches it firmly. Size is stated for part of the rows, as once, few or many counts, or as a class when the clone is expanded.

V: TRBV28; D: TRBD2; J: TRBJ2-3; size: -; DNA: TGTGCCAGCCGAGGAGACACTAGCGGAAGCACAGATACGCAGTATTTT; CDR3: CASRGDTSGSTDTQYF
V: TRBV5-1; D: TRBD2; J: TRBJ2-7; size: -; DNA: TGCGCCAGCAGCCGGACTAGCGGGAGCGACGAGCAGTACTTC; CDR3: CASSRTSGSDEQYF
V: TRBV4-2; D: -; J: TRBJ1-1; size: -; DNA: TGTGCCAGCAGCTCCCAGGGGCAGGGGAGCACTGAAGCTTTCTTT; CDR3: CASSSQGQGSTEAFF
V: TRBV7-2; D: -; J: TRBJ1-6; size: few; DNA: TGTGCCAGCAGCTTGAGGGGGGAACCCCTCCACTTT; CDR3: CASSLRGEPLHF
V: TRBV19; D: -; J: TRBJ2-6; size: -; DNA: TGTGCCAGGAGTACCCAATCTGGGGCCAACGTCCTGACTTTC; CDR3: CARSTQSGANVLTF
V: TRBV2; D: -; J: TRBJ1-4; size: once; DNA: TGTGCCAGCAGTGGTACACCTTGGGACGAAAAACTGTTTTTT; CDR3: CASSGTPWDEKLFF
V: TRBV7-2; D: TRBD1; J: TRBJ2-7; size: -; DNA: TGTGCCAGCAGTCTATCGACAGGGCAGTACGAGCAGTACTTC; CDR3: CASSLSTGQYEQYF
V: TRBV2; D: TRBD1; J: TRBJ2-7; size: -; DNA: TGTGCCAGCAGGTCCTCAAACGACAGGGGGTACTACGAGCCGTACTTC; CDR3: CASRSSNDRGYYEPYF
V: TRBV12-3/TRBV12-4; D: -; J: TRBJ2-5; size: -; DNA: TGTGCCAGCAGTTTTGAGAAGACCCAGTACTTC; CDR3: CASSFEKTQYF
V: TRBV10-3; D: TRBD2; J: TRBJ2-3; size: -; DNA: TGTGCCATCAGTGAGAAGACTAGCGGGAAATCAGATACGCAGTATTTT; CDR3: CAISEKTSGKSDTQYF
V: TRBV2; D: -; J: TRBJ1-2; size: -; DNA: TGTGCCAGCAGTGAAGCACGAGGGAATGCTGGCTACACCTTC; CDR3: CASSEARGNAGYTF
V: TRBV29-1; D: -; J: TRBJ2-7; size: few; DNA: TGCAGCGCCCGAGGCCGGGACAACCCCTACGAGCAGTACTTC; CDR3: CSARGRDNPYEQYF
V: TRBV7-9; D: -; J: TRBJ1-2; size: -; DNA: TGTGCCAGCAGCTCCCGCACAGAGTATGGCTACACCTTC; CDR3: CASSSRTEYGYTF
V: TRBV20-1; D: -; J: TRBJ1-1; size: -; DNA: TGCAGTGCCGTCATTTTGGGACACCTGAACACTGAAGCTTTCTTT; CDR3: CSAVILGHLNTEAFF
V: TRBV2; D: -; J: TRBJ1-5; size: -; DNA: TGTGCCAGCAGTGCGTCAGCCAATCAGCCCCAGCATTTT; CDR3: CASSASANQPQHF
V: TRBV6-1; D: TRBD1; J: TRBJ2-3; size: many; DNA: TGTGCCAGCAGTGAACCACCGGGACAGCGTCCGGATACGCAGTATTTT; CDR3: CASSEPPGQRPDTQYF
V: TRBV7-8; D: -; J: TRBJ2-1; size: -; DNA: TGTGCCAGCATCTTAGAGGGGGGCAATGAGCTGTTCTTC; CDR3: CASILEGGNELFF
V: TRBV28; D: -; J: TRBJ2-5; size: few; DNA: TGTGCCAGCAGTCCGATTAGCCCCTTATATCGGTTCTTTGCGGTAGAGACCCAGTACTTC; CDR3: CASSPISPLYRFFAVETQYF
V: TRBV7-3; D: TRBD1; J: TRBJ2-6; size: -; DNA: TGTGCCAGCAGCTTAACGGGGGACAGGTACTCTGGGGCCAACGTCCTGACTTTC; CDR3: CASSLTGDRYSGANVLTF
V: TRBV6-6; D: TRBD2; J: TRBJ2-2; size: -; DNA: TGTGCCAGCAGTTACGGTTTGGCCGGGAGGGAAACCGGGGAGCTGTTTTTT; CDR3: CASSYGLAGRETGELFF
V: TRBV7-6; D: -; J: TRBJ1-2; size: few; DNA: TGTGCCAGCAGCCCACCCAACTATGGCTACACCTTC; CDR3: CASSPPNYGYTF
V: TRBV7-2; D: -; J: TRBJ2-7; size: -; DNA: TGTGCCAGCAGCTTAGTTAGGAGCTCCTACGAGCAGTACTTC; CDR3: CASSLVRSSYEQYF
V: TRBV19; D: -; J: TRBJ1-4; size: few; DNA: TGTGCCAGTAGTATATTGCGGTCAAATGAAAAACTGTTTTTT; CDR3: CASSILRSNEKLFF
V: TRBV4-1; D: -; J: TRBJ1-5; size: -; DNA: TGCGCCAGCAGCCAAGGAGTCATACCCGGGGAGCCCCAGCATTTT; CDR3: CASSQGVIPGEPQHF
V: TRBV6-6; D: TRBD2; J: TRBJ2-7; size: -; DNA: TGTGCCAGCAGTAATGGGAGGGCTTACGAGCAGTACTTC; CDR3: CASSNGRAYEQYF
V: TRBV23-1; D: -; J: TRBJ1-5; size: few; DNA: TGCGCCAGCAGACACGGGGGCAATCAGCCCCAGCATTTT; CDR3: CASRHGGNQPQHF
V: TRBV7-9; D: TRBD2; J: TRBJ2-5; size: -; DNA: TGTGCCAGCAGCTCCTGGGGGGGATACCAAGAGACCCAGTACTTC; CDR3: CASSSWGGYQETQYF
V: TRBV7-2; D: -; J: TRBJ1-2; size: few; DNA: TGTGCCAGCAGCGTCCCTGGGGAGCCGGGAGGCTACACCTTC; CDR3: CASSVPGEPGGYTF
V: TRBV9; D: -; J: TRBJ2-5; size: -; DNA: TGTGCCAGCAGCAGAGGCCCCGGCCAAGAGACCCAGTACTTC; CDR3: CASSRGPGQETQYF
V: TRBV20-1; D: -; J: TRBJ1-2; size: once; DNA: TGCAGTGCTAGATTTTCGGGGGACCGGCTCGCTCTAGATGGCTACACCTTC; CDR3: CSARFSGDRLALDGYTF
V: TRBV18; D: TRBD2; J: TRBJ2-1; size: -; DNA: TGTGCCAGCTCAGGACTAGCGAACCATGAGCAGTTCTTC; CDR3: CASSGLANHEQFF
V: TRBV7-8; D: TRBD2; J: TRBJ2-1; size: -; DNA: TGTGCCAGCAGCTTAGGACTAGCGGGAGGGCCAGTCAAATACAATGAGCAGTTCTTC; CDR3: CASSLGLAGGPVKYNEQFF
V: TRBV2; D: TRBD1; J: TRBJ1-2; size: -; DNA: TGTGCCAGCAGGGACAGGGCGTTCACCTTC; CDR3: CASRDRAFTF
V: TRBV9; D: -; J: TRBJ2-3; size: -; DNA: TGTGCCAGCAGTGACCCCACCCCCGCAGATACGCAGTATTTT; CDR3: CASSDPTPADTQYF
V: TRBV7-6; D: TRBD2; J: TRBJ2-1; size: -; DNA: TGTGCCAGCAGCTCCTTCGCGGGAGGATACAATGAGCAGTTCTTC; CDR3: CASSSFAGGYNEQFF
V: TRBV7-8; D: TRBD2; J: TRBJ2-1; size: many; DNA: TGTGCCAGCAGCCCCGGGACTAGTCCCTACAATGAGCAGTTCTTC; CDR3: CASSPGTSPYNEQFF
V: TRBV27; D: -; J: TRBJ2-3; size: -; DNA: TGTGCCAGCGCGGAAAGACTCGTCAGAGATACGCAGTATTTT; CDR3: CASAERLVRDTQYF
V: TRBV7-2; D: -; J: TRBJ1-6; size: -; DNA: TGTGCCAGCAGCCCCCCCCCGTCCTATAATTCACCCCTCCACTTT; CDR3: CASSPPPSYNSPLHF
V: TRBV12-3/TRBV12-4; D: TRBD1; J: TRBJ2-1; size: few; DNA: TGTGCCAGCAGCCGGACAGGGCGCGAGCAGTTCTTC; CDR3: CASSRTGREQFF
V: TRBV5-6; D: -; J: TRBJ1-4; size: once; DNA: TGTGCCAGCAGCTTGGCCGGGGCTCTTGGGGAAAAACTGTTCTTT; CDR3: CASSLAGALGEKLFF
V: TRBV28; D: -; J: TRBJ2-6; size: -; DNA: TGTGCCAGCAGTAGTCGGGGTAAGGGGGCCAACGTCCTGACTTTC; CDR3: CASSSRGKGANVLTF
V: TRBV10-3; D: -; J: TRBJ2-2; size: -; DNA: TGTGCCATCAGCCGGACAGTTGAGAACACCGGGGAGCTGTTTTTT; CDR3: CAISRTVENTGELFF
V: TRBV5-1; D: -; J: TRBJ2-3; size: -; DNA: TGCGCCAGCAGCTTGAGCAGGGGCGGATCGGCAGATACGCAGTATTTT; CDR3: CASSLSRGGSADTQYF
V: TRBV7-2; D: TRBD1; J: TRBJ2-7; size: -; DNA: TGTGCCAGCAGCTTAAGGGGACAGGGTATATACGAGCAGTACTTC; CDR3: CASSLRGQGIYEQYF
V: TRBV2; D: TRBD2; J: TRBJ2-3; size: few; DNA: TGTGCCAGCCCGACTAGCGGGACCAGGCATGGCACAGATACGCAGTATTTT; CDR3: CASPTSGTRHGTDTQYF
V: TRBV7-2; D: TRBD2; J: TRBJ2-5; size: -; DNA: TGTGCCAGCAGCCCTACTAGCGGCTCCCCCCCAGAGACCCAGTACTTC; CDR3: CASSPTSGSPPETQYF